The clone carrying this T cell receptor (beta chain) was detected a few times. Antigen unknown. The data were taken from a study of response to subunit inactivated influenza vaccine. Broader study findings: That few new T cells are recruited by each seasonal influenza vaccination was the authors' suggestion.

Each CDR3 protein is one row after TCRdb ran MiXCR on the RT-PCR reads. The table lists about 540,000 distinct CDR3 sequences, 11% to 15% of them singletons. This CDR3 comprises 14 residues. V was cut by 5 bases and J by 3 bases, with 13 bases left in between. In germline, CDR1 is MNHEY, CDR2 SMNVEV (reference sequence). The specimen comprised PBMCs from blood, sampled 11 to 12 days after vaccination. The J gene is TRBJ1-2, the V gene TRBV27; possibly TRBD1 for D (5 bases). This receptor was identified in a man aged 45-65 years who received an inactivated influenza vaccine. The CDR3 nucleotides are TGTGCCAGCAGTCCCCACCAGACAGACTATGGCTACACCTTC. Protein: CASSPHQTDYGYTF.